The 17 T cell receptor beta chains below were found in one sample sequenced in a study of blood T cell repertoires in COVID-19. This table comes from immunoSEQ multiplex PCR, and its TCRdb copy is limited to in-frame clones, with some not included. The sample shows about 190,000 clones, 90% of them seen only once. The sequencing sample was made of peripheral blood. Every receptor here comes from a man aged 45-65 years with acute or convalescent COVID-19.

In DNA form, the CDR3 reads TGTGCCAGCAGTGAAGCTTCCGGGGTCTACGAGCAGTACTTC. It encodes CASSEASGVYEQYF. The chain links TRBV6-1 to TRBJ2-7, with D maybe TRBD2 (5 bases). The V gene's germline CDR1 is MNHNS and CDR2 SASEGT. Trimming shortened V by 0 bases and J by 3 bases, and 9 bases separated the two germline ends. This CDR3 is 14 amino acids long.

The J gene is TRBJ2-7, the V gene TRBV6-2 or TRBV6-3; TRBD1 aligns across 8 bases. The germline gives CDR1 MNHEY, CDR2 SVGEGT. The CDR3 consists of 17 residues. V was pared by 4 bases and J by 5 bases, with 16 bases of the junction left unmatched. CDR3 in DNA: TGTGCCAGCAGTTGGGGCGGCATAACAGGGACAGGCCACGAGCAGTACGTC. This gives the protein CASSWGGITGTGHEQYV.

The chain uses TRBV28 and TRBJ2-7; weak D call: TRBD2 (6 bases). The germline V and J ends were trimmed by 5 bases and 7 bases, with 18 bases remaining between them. Per germline, CDR1 MDHEN and CDR2 SYDVKM. This CDR3 has 14 amino acids. The CDR3 protein is CASSTPGRGWEQYF. CDR3 DNA: TGTGCCAGCAGTACCCCCGGGCGGGGTTGGGAGCAGTACTTC.

This chain connects TRBV6-6 to TRBJ2-7, with D perhaps TRBD1 (6 bases). The CDR3 contains 12 residues. V gave up 8 bases and J gave up 3 bases, with 11 bases separating them. CDR1 is MNHNY and CDR2 is SVGAGI in the germline V gene (reference sequence). For the CDR3, the DNA is TGTGCCAGCGGACAGTGGGGCTACGAGCAGTACGTC. The encoded protein is CASGQWGYEQYV.

CDR3 residues: CASSLGGFGNQPQHF. The CDR3 coding sequence is TGTGCCAGCAGCCTGGGAGGTTTTGGCAATCAGCCCCAGCATTTT. The rearrangement links TRBV27 to TRBJ1-5; no reliable D call. The V end lost 6 bases, the J end lost 2 bases, and 14 bases lay between the germline ends. This CDR3 spans 15 amino acids. From germline, CDR1 is MNHEY and CDR2 SMNVEV (reference sequence).

The chain uses TRBV11-2 and TRBJ1-6; 7 nucleotides agree with TRBD1. Germline CDR1 SGHAT, CDR2 FQNNGV. With V trimmed by 4 bases and J by 0 bases, 9 bases remained unmatched. The CDR3 totals 18 residues. This chain's CDR3 is CASSSPQGVSSYNSPLHF. DNA for the CDR3: TGTGCCAGCAGCTCCCCTCAGGGGGTGAGCTCCTATAATTCACCCCTCCACTTT.

This sequence joins TRBV3-1 (or the pseudogene TRBV3-2) and TRBJ2-5; TRBD2 matches 13 bases. The germline V gene encodes CDR1 LGHDT and CDR2 YNNKEL (reference sequence). Unmatched junction bases numbered 5, after V lost 3 bases and J lost 4 bases. CDR3 length: 16 amino acids. The CDR3 loop is CASSQLLAGGRETQYF. The DNA for the CDR3 is TGTGCCAGCAGCCAGCTACTAGCGGGGGGGCGAGAGACCCAGTACTTC.

This chain joins TRBV9 and TRBJ2-1; D gene ambiguous. Germline lookup yields CDR1 SGDLS and CDR2 YYNGEE. The CDR3 is 13 amino acids. Trimming stripped 3 bases from V and 4 bases from J, with 8 bases between. Written as DNA, the CDR3 is TGTGCCAGCAGCGCCCGGGTTTACAATGAGCAGTTCTTC. This codes for CASSARVYNEQFF. The full variable domain, in which reference TRBV9 and TRBJ2-1 provide the parts outside the CDR3, is DSGVTQTPKHLITATGQRVTLRCSPRSGDLSVYWYQQSLDQGLQFLIQYYNGEERAKGNILERFSAQQFPDLHSELNLSSLELGDSALYFCASSARVYNEQFFGPGTRLTVL.

The chain is built from TRBV24-1 and TRBJ2-3, with 8 bases identical to TRBD2. V was clipped by 5 bases and J by 3 bases; unmatched bases: 3. This CDR3 contains 14 residues. The germline V gene has CDR1 KGHDR and CDR2 SFDVKD. For the CDR3, the DNA is TGTGCCACCAGTGCAGCGGGGGATACAGATACGCAGTATTTT. Its translation is CATSAAGDTDTQYF.

The chain joins TRBV4-2 to TRBJ1-2; possible D gene TRBD1, 5 bases. The CDR3 sequence is 15 residues long. V was clipped by 3 bases and J by 5 bases, with 16 bases between them. Germline lookup yields CDR1 LGHNA and CDR2 YNFKEQ. The CDR3 coding sequence is TGTGCCAGCAGCCAGCAGGAAGGGGAAGGGTATGGCTACACCTTC. Translating it yields CASSQQEGEGYGYTF.

This rearrangement joins TRBV7-9 to TRBJ1-1; D call uncertain. The ends were cut back, 1 base at V and 2 bases at J, with 11 bases in the middle. The CDR3 length is 15 residues. Germline loops: CDR1 SEHNR, CDR2 FQNEAQ (reference sequence). This CDR3 reads CASSLGFEGNTEAFF. The CDR3 nucleotides are TGTGCCAGCAGCTTAGGGTTCGAGGGAAACACTGAAGCTTTCTTT.

The V call is TRBV7-2, the J call TRBJ2-5, with 9 bases matching TRBD2. The length of the CDR3 is 16 residues. Per germline, CDR1 SGHTA and CDR2 FQGNSA. V lost 2 bases and J lost 1; bases outside the gene matches: 5. The CDR3 coding sequence is TGTGCCAGCAGCTTATTGGCGGGGGGGCCCCAAGAGACCCAGTACTTC. This codes for CASSLLAGGPQETQYF.

Here the CDR3 reads CASSTVRGGRGEQFF. In DNA, the CDR3 is TGTGCCAGTAGTACAGTACGGGGGGGCCGGGGTGAGCAGTTCTTC. J is TRBJ2-1 and V is TRBV19, with 8 bases lining up with TRBD2. Germline V gene data show CDR1 as LNHDA and CDR2 as SQIVND (reference sequence). The V and J ends lost 4 bases and 9 bases, in that order; junction bases with no gene match: 11. The CDR3 spans 15 residues.

This rearrangement joins TRBV12-5 to TRBJ1-5; tentative D call: TRBD1 (6 bases). Germline loops: CDR1 LGHNT, CDR2 FRNRAP. V lost 3 bases to trimming and J lost 3 bases, with 12 bases between them. The CDR3 is 15 amino acids. The CDR3 DNA reads as TGTGCTAGTGGTTTTAAACAGGGCTTCAATCAGCCCCAGCATTTT. Encoded protein: CASGFKQGFNQPQHF.

CDR3: CASSLDSGGSSDTQYF. The CDR3, as DNA: TGTGCCAGCAGCTTAGATAGCGGGGGGTCCTCAGATACGCAGTATTTT. This chain connects TRBV7-2 to TRBJ2-3; 10 bases match TRBD2. Germline assignment: CDR1 SGHTA and CDR2 FQGNSA. The CDR3 runs to 16 residues. The V segment lost 1 base and the J segment 4 bases; nucleotides outside the gene matches: 5.

CDR3 loop: CASSFLAGNTGELFF. The DNA of the CDR3 is TGTGCCAGCAGTTTCCTAGCGGGTAACACCGGGGAGCTGTTTTTT. The chain uses TRBV27 and TRBJ2-2; 8 nucleotides match TRBD2. CDR1 is MNHEY, CDR2 SMNVEV, per germline (reference sequence). With 3 bases clipped from V and 2 bases from J, the junction kept 2 bases outside the gene matches. This CDR3 spans 15 amino acids.

This clone has just a few counts. The rearrangement joins TRBV7-8 to TRBJ2-7; TRBD1 matches 8 bases. V was pared by 5 bases and J by 6 bases, with 12 bases of the junction left unmatched. This CDR3 has 15 residues. Per the germline V gene, CDR1 is SGHVS and CDR2 is FQNEAQ. The CDR3, as DNA: TGTGCCAGCAGCGGCGTCGGGCAGGGGGCAGGCGAGCAGTACGTC. Protein: CASSGVGQGAGEQYV.